These 10 T cell receptor beta chains were all obtained from the same sample, sequenced in a study of blood T cell repertoires in COVID-19. Generated by immunoSEQ multiplex PCR, the TCRdb table keeps only in-frame clones and is missing some. This table has roughly 73,000 clones, nearly 90% appearing once. The sample taken for sequencing was peripheral blood. These receptors all stem from a man aged 65 to 79 with active or convalescent COVID-19.

This clone was picked up a small number of times. This chain connects TRBV6-6 to TRBJ1-2; D remains ambiguous. CDR1 is MNHNY and CDR2 is SVGAGI in the germline V gene (reference sequence). The CDR3 is 10 amino acids. Deletions cut 10 bases from V and 4 bases from J, with 7 bases between. This CDR3 is CATRGYGYTF. In DNA, the CDR3 is TGTGCCACGCGGGGCTATGGCTACACCTTC.

This chain connects TRBV18 to TRBJ2-7; 8 positions match TRBD1. The CDR3 sequence is 13 residues long. V dropped 2 bases and J dropped 7; count of bases not matched to a gene: 4. CDR1 is KGHSH and CDR2 is LQKENI in the germline V gene. CDR3 in DNA: TGTGCCAGCTCACCAACGACAGGGGAAGAGCAGTACTTC. It yields the protein CASSPTTGEEQYF.

The chain couples TRBV5-1 to TRBJ1-2, with D possibly TRBD1 on 6 matching bases. There are 15 residues in the CDR3. The V gene's germline CDR1 is SGHRS and CDR2 YFSETQ. V lost 0 bases and J lost 3, with 12 bases in between. The CDR3 coding sequence is TGCGCCAGCAGCTTGGAGAGTCCAGGGGACTATGGCTACACCTTC. Residues: CASSLESPGDYGYTF.

Worth noting for this clone: The same CDR3 is also encoded by other DNA sequences in this sample. V usage is TRBV21-1 and J usage is TRBJ2-7; the table's D call TRBD2 went unverified against the DNA. TRBV21-1 is tagged as a pseudogene. The CDR3 is 16 residues long. Written as DNA, the CDR3 is TGTGCCAGCAGCGGGGGGGGAGGGAGGGCCAGGTACGAGCAGTACTTC. Translation gives CASSGGGGRARYEQYF.

This clone was seen a few times. The genes are TRBV28 and TRBJ1-2, with D perhaps TRBD1 (5 bases). Trimming removed 6 bases at V and 4 bases at J, with 21 bases between. The CDR3 sequence is 16 residues long. The germline V gene encodes CDR1 MDHEN and CDR2 SYDVKM. CDR3 sequence: CASSRSGTPALYGYTF. The CDR3 DNA is TGTGCCAGCAGCAGGTCGGGGACTCCGGCACTCTATGGCTACACCTTC.

V and J are TRBV3-1 (or the pseudogene TRBV3-2) and TRBJ2-2; 8 bases fit TRBD2. There are 17 residues in the CDR3. After removal of 4 bases from V and 1 base from J, the junction contained 8 bases not matched to a gene. The V gene's germline CDR1 is LGHDT and CDR2 YNNKEL (reference sequence). The CDR3 nucleotides read TGTGCCAGCAGCCTCCTACCGGGACTAGGGAACACCGGGGAGCTGTTTTTT. It yields the protein CASSLLPGLGNTGELFF.

V and J are TRBV5-1 and TRBJ1-1; possible D gene TRBD1, 5 bases. This CDR3 comprises 14 residues. The germline V gene has CDR1 SGHRS and CDR2 YFSETQ. The V end lost 4 bases, the J end lost 0 bases, and 10 bases lay between the germline ends. As DNA, the CDR3 is TGCGCCAGCAGCGCAAAGACAGTGAACACTGAAGCTTTCTTT. Protein product: CASSAKTVNTEAFF. The full variable domain, in which reference TRBV5-1 and TRBJ1-1 provide the parts outside the CDR3, is KAGVTQTPRYLIKTRGQQVTLSCSPISGHRSVSWYQQTPGQGLQFLFEYFSETQRNKGNFPGRFSGRQFSNSRSEMNVSTLELGDSALYLCASSAKTVNTEAFFGQGTRLTVV.

The gene calls are TRBV5-1 and TRBJ1-2, with D possibly TRBD1 on 6 matching bases. CDR1 SGHRS and CDR2 YFSETQ come from the germline V gene. The CDR3 contains 14 residues. V was clipped by 5 bases and J by 7 bases, with 18 bases between them. CDR3 amino acids: CASSGLGALAGYTF. Written as DNA, the CDR3 is TGCGCCAGCAGTGGGTTGGGGGCCCTGGCTGGCTACACCTTC.

This clone appeared a few times. This rearrangement joins TRBV6-1 to TRBJ1-2; 7 bases line up with TRBD1. The V and J ends lost 4 bases and 0 bases, in that order; junction bases with no gene match: 14. Germline lookup yields CDR1 MNHNS and CDR2 SASEGT. The CDR3 length is 18 residues. The CDR3: CASSGHRGGERTNYGYTF. The CDR3 DNA reads as TGTGCCAGCAGTGGCCATAGAGGGGGCGAACGGACTAACTATGGCTACACCTTC.

The chain joins TRBV12-3 or TRBV12-4 to TRBJ2-7, with D possibly being TRBD1 (5 bases). The V end lost 3 bases, the J end lost 6 bases, and 12 bases lay between the germline ends. This CDR3 has 13 amino acids. The chain's CDR3 is CASSFAGRREQYF. The CDR3 coding sequence is TGTGCCAGCAGTTTTGCAGGGCGGCGCGAGCAGTACTTC.